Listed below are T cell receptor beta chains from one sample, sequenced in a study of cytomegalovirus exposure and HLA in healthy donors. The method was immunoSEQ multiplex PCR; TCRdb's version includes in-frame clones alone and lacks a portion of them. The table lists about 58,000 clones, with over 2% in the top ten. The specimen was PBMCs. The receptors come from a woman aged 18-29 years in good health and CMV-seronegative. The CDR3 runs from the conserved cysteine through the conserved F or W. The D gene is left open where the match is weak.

TGTGCCAGCTCACCAGCGACAGGGACGAACATTCAGTACTTC	CASSPATGTNIQYF	TRBV18	TRBJ2-4	TRBD1
TGTGCCAGCAGTCCGGGACACGCGATTAACTATGGCTACACCTTC	CASSPGHAINYGYTF	TRBV6-1	TRBJ1-2	-
TGTGCCAGCAGTTTTGACAGGGTTTACGAGCAGTACTTC	CASSFDRVYEQYF	TRBV7-9	TRBJ2-7	TRBD1
TGTGCCAGCAGCGTAGAGGGGGGAGGGACTGAAGATTTCTTT	CASSVEGGGTEDFF	TRBV9	TRBJ1-1	-
TGTGCCAGCAGTGGGGGGTCCACTGAAGCTTTCTTT	CASSGGSTEAFF	TRBV6-6	TRBJ1-1	-
TGTGCCAGCAGCCAAGAATCGTGGGGGCGGGAGGGTGGCTACACCTTC	CASSQESWGREGGYTF	TRBV4-2	TRBJ1-2	-
TGTGCCAGCAGCTTAGGGGCGTACGAGCAGTACTTC	CASSLGAYEQYF	TRBV11-3	TRBJ2-7	-
TGTGCCAGCAGTTACACAGGGTATGGCTACACCTTC	CASSYTGYGYTF	TRBV5-8	TRBJ1-2	-
TGTGCCTGGAATCGAGGGGGGGGATGGATGGAGACCCAGTACTTC	CAWNRGGGWMETQYF	TRBV30	TRBJ2-5	-
TGTGCCAGCAGTCGAGACAGGGATTATGGCTACACCTTC	CASSRDRDYGYTF	TRBV6-1	TRBJ1-2	TRBD1
TGCGCCAGCAGCCAAGACTGGAACACCGGGGAGCTGTTTTTT	CASSQDWNTGELFF	TRBV4-1	TRBJ2-2	-
TGCGCCAGCAGCCAAGGCCAGGCAGAGACCCAGTACTTC	CASSQGQAETQYF	TRBV4-1	TRBJ2-5	-
TGTGCCAGCAGCCGACGACACAGCATGAACACTGAAGCTTTCTTT	CASSRRHSMNTEAFF	TRBV7-2	TRBJ1-1	-
TGTGCCATCAGTCCAGTAACGACAGCAGGGGAGCTGTTTTTT	CAISPVTTAGELFF	TRBV10-3	TRBJ2-2	-
TGTGCCAGCAGCCCGAGATCGGACAGGGTATTCTCCCCCTCTGGAAACACCATATATTTT	CASSPRSDRVFSPSGNTIYF	TRBV9	TRBJ1-3	TRBD1
TGTGCCAGCAGCTTGGTCGGTTCACCCCTCCACTTT	CASSLVGSPLHF	TRBV5-4	TRBJ1-6	-
TGTGCCAGCTCACCAGGCAGGGGGCCTAGTGGCTACACCTTC	CASSPGRGPSGYTF	TRBV18	TRBJ1-2	TRBD1
TGCAGCGTTGAAGATCCAGGGACAGGTGAGGACAATGAGCAGTTCTTC	CSVEDPGTGEDNEQFF	TRBV29-1	TRBJ2-1	TRBD1
TGTGCCAGCAGTGGACTAGCGGGAGGTCAGACAGATACGCAGTATTTT	CASSGLAGGQTDTQYF	TRBV6-1	TRBJ2-3	TRBD2
TGCGCCAGCAGCCCGCGACAGGGAGGATATAATTCACCCCTCCACTTT	CASSPRQGGYNSPLHF	TRBV5-1	TRBJ1-6	TRBD1
TGTGCCATCAGTGTACGAGGGAGGGCCGCGTACGAGCAGTACTTC	CAISVRGRAAYEQYF	TRBV10-3	TRBJ2-7	TRBD2
TGCGCCAGCAGCTTGGCCCCGACAGGGCCGAACACTGAAGCTTTCTTT	CASSLAPTGPNTEAFF	TRBV5-1	TRBJ1-1	TRBD1
TGTGCCAGCAGCCAAGAGCGGGGGACTTTAGGCTCCGACAATGAGCAGTTCTTC	CASSQERGTLGSDNEQFF	TRBV4-2	TRBJ2-1	TRBD2
TGTGCCACCAGCAGAGACCCACTAGCGGAACAATACAATGAGCAGTTCTTC	CATSRDPLAEQYNEQFF	TRBV15	TRBJ2-1	TRBD2
TGTGCCACCAGCAGCCTCCCGGGTGAGGGGGGGGATCAGCCCCAGCATTTT	CATSSLPGEGGDQPQHF	TRBV15	TRBJ1-5	-
TGCGCCAGCAGCCCCCGACAGGTCTCTGGGGCCAACGTCCTGACTTTC	CASSPRQVSGANVLTF	TRBV5-1	TRBJ2-6	-
TGTGCCAGCCTCCCTCGCGGCGGGACCTCCTACGAGCAGTACTTC	CASLPRGGTSYEQYF	TRBV5-4	TRBJ2-7	-
TGTGCCAGCAGCCCCGGGACAGGTAGAACTGGGGCCAACGTCCTGACTTTC	CASSPGTGRTGANVLTF	TRBV5-4	TRBJ2-6	TRBD1
TGTGCCAGCAGCTTAGGGACGGGACAGAGCTATTCACCCCTCCACTTT	CASSLGTGQSYSPLHF	TRBV11-2	TRBJ1-6	TRBD1
TGTGCCAGCACCTATGTTGGGACAGGGGACTATGGCTACACCTTC	CASTYVGTGDYGYTF	TRBV27	TRBJ1-2	TRBD1
TGTGCCAGCAGCTCGCCGGGGTTGGTGGATAGTCAGCCCCAGCATTTT	CASSSPGLVDSQPQHF	TRBV25-1	TRBJ1-5	-
TGCGCCAGCAGCCTCCAGCCCGCGGGACCGATGGTCTACGAGCAGTACTTC	CASSLQPAGPMVYEQYF	TRBV5-1	TRBJ2-7	-
TGCGCCAGCTCCGGGGAACAAGAGACCCAGTACTTC	CASSGEQETQYF	TRBV5-1	TRBJ2-5	-
TGCAGTGCTAGTCGGGGGGAAGGCTACACCTTC	CSASRGEGYTF	TRBV20-1	TRBJ1-2	-
TGTGCCAGCGGATGGGGAGGCTACGAGCAGTACTTC	CASGWGGYEQYF	TRBV27	TRBJ2-7	-
TGTGCCAGCAGTGACGCTGCACTTTTCGACACTGAAGCTTTCTTT	CASSDAALFDTEAFF	TRBV25-1	TRBJ1-1	-
TGCGCCAGCAGCTTGGGGTTAGCGGGAGATACAAGCTACGAGCAGTACTTC	CASSLGLAGDTSYEQYF	TRBV5-1	TRBJ2-7	TRBD2
TGTGCCAGTAGCTACAGGGGGGCGGCCTACAATGAGCAGTTCTTC	CASSYRGAAYNEQFF	TRBV19	TRBJ2-1	TRBD1
TGTGCCAGCAGCTTAAACAGGGTGGGAAACATTCAGTACTTC	CASSLNRVGNIQYF	TRBV7-9	TRBJ2-4	-
TGTGCCAGCAGCTTAGTGGCCATGAATTCACCCCTCCACTTT	CASSLVAMNSPLHF	TRBV7-2	TRBJ1-6	-
TGCGCCAGCAGCTTGGAGCAGGCCGCCGACAATGAGCAGTTCTTC	CASSLEQAADNEQFF	TRBV5-1	TRBJ2-1	-
TGTGCCAGCAGTTCCCTGAGGATGCGACTGTTTTTT	CASSSLRMRLFF	TRBV6-1	TRBJ1-4	-